This is a list of T cell receptor beta chains from one sample in a study of identical twins' blood T cells. TCRdb called the 5' RACE reads again in MiXCR, with one record for every CDR3 protein. In the table there are 350,000 to 400,000 distinct CDR3 sequences, roughly 28% of which are singletons. The sequencing input was PBMCs. The receptors here all came from a woman aged 18 to 55 in good health. CDR3s include the opening cysteine and the closing phenylalanine or tryptophan. D genes are given only for firm matches. Clone size, where shown, is once, few, many, or a class for clones that have expanded.

V gene	J gene	clone size	D gene	CDR3 DNA	CDR3 protein
TRBV2	TRBJ2-2	NA	TRBD2	TGTGCCAGCAGTGCGCGGGGGAGAGTGAGCACCGGGGAGCTGTTTTTT	CASSARGRVSTGELFF
TRBV5-1	TRBJ1-4	NA	NA	TGCGCCAGCAGCTTGAACGACGGGGAGGGCGAAAAACTGTTTTTT	CASSLNDGEGEKLFF
TRBV12-3/TRBV12-4	TRBJ1-5	NA	NA	TGTGCCAGCATGGACACAAGCAATCAGCCCCAGCATTTT	CASMDTSNQPQHF
TRBV11-2	TRBJ2-3	many	NA	TGTGCCAGCAGCAAAAGCACAGATACGCAGTATTTT	CASSKSTDTQYF
TRBV20-1	TRBJ1-4	few	NA	TGCAGTGCTAGAGATCCCCTGGAAGTTCTTAATGAAAAACTGTTTTTT	CSARDPLEVLNEKLFF
TRBV20-1	TRBJ2-2	NA	NA	TGCAGTGCTAGAGACTCCTCTAAGAAAGCGAACACCGGGGAGCTGTTTTTT	CSARDSSKKANTGELFF
TRBV3-2	TRBJ1-2	NA	NA	TGTGCCAGCAGCCAAGATCTGAAAAGGGGCTACACCTTC	CASSQDLKRGYTF
TRBV12-5	TRBJ1-1	NA	NA	TGTGCTAGTGCGGTGTACACTGAAGCTTTCTTT	CASAVYTEAFF
TRBV2	TRBJ2-3	NA	NA	TGTGCCAGCAAGGGACACGCTAGCACAGATACGCAGTATTTT	CASKGHASTDTQYF
TRBV6-5	TRBJ2-5	NA	TRBD1	TGTGCCAGCAGTTACTCGGGGACAGAGGAGACCCAGTACTTC	CASSYSGTEETQYF
TRBV29-1	TRBJ1-5	many	NA	TGCAGCGTTGGGACAGCGGGCAATCAGCCCCAGCATTTT	CSVGTAGNQPQHF
TRBV5-1	TRBJ2-1	NA	NA	TGCGCCAGCAGCTTGCGACAGTTGAGCTCCTACAATGAGCAGTTCTTC	CASSLRQLSSYNEQFF
TRBV11-2	TRBJ2-3	NA	TRBD2	TGTGCCAGCAGCCGGAAGCGGGAGACAGATACGCAGTATTTT	CASSRKRETDTQYF
TRBV10-3	TRBJ2-5	NA	NA	TGTGCCATCAGTGAGTCGAGCGTGAGGGAGACCCAGTACTTC	CAISESSVRETQYF
TRBV12-3/TRBV12-4	TRBJ1-1	NA	NA	TGTGCCAGCTTCCCCGGCGGGGAGGGCACTGAAGCTTTCTTT	CASFPGGEGTEAFF